This TCR beta chain was recorded in a study of cytomegalovirus exposure and HLA in healthy donors. Study-level points and caveats: Data from an earlier analysis indicated that most TCR beta V segments were productive either about 87% or about 30% of the time.

PCR employed 60 Vbeta and 13 Jbeta primers. Some clones are missing from TCRdb's copy, which holds only in-frame ones; the method was immunoSEQ multiplex PCR. The sample lists around 110,000 clones, about 69% seen once, with over 1.5% in the top ten. This clone was observed a few times. The target antigen is unknown. The sample taken for sequencing was PBMCs. This receptor was taken from a woman aged 18-30 years in good health and CMV-seronegative.

This CDR3 reads CASSEPGDRDNEQFF. CDR3 coding DNA: TGTGCCAGCAGTGAACCCGGGGATAGAGACAATGAGCAGTTCTTC. V is TRBV25-1 and J is TRBJ2-1; TRBD2 might be the D (5 bases). Germline CDR1 and CDR2: MGHDK and SYGVNS. There are 15 residues in the CDR3. Between the trimmed V and J ends, which lost 2 bases and 5 bases, there was a span of 13 bases.